The present entry profiles one T cell receptor (beta chain) with its context. This PCR relied on a set of 60 Vbeta primers and 13 Jbeta primers. The method was immunoSEQ multiplex PCR; TCRdb's version includes in-frame clones alone and lacks a portion of them. Of about 160,000 clones listed, approximately 75% were seen once; the top ten hold 3.5% to 4.5%. The sample originates from a study of cytomegalovirus exposure and HLA in healthy donors. The CDR3 is made up of 13 amino acids. CDR1 SQVTM and CDR2 ANQGSEA come from the germline V gene. With V trimmed by 8 bases and J by 2 bases, 9 bases remained unmatched. Nominally healthy donors were sampled, though unrecorded immune exposures were likely.

Input material: PBMCs. V is TRBV29-1 and J is TRBJ2-7; 7 bases map to TRBD1. This sequence originates from a man aged 25-40 years in good health and CMV-seropositive. CDR3 residues: CSPDREEAYEQYF. CDR3 nucleotide sequence: TGCAGCCCCGACAGGGAAGAGGCCTACGAGCAGTACTTC.